Presented here are 30 T cell receptor beta chains from one specimen sequenced in a study of human T cells and chemical hapten exposure. This sample's time point: patch test 1, 2 weeks after DPC sensitization. Noted treatment: therapeutic diphenylcyclopropenone sensitization with weekly scalp DPC. TCRdb fed the RACE reads into MiXCR, producing one record per CDR3 protein. Seen here are about 360,000 distinct CDR3 sequences, approximately 4.4% observed once, and the top ten hold approximately 2.3%. The material sequenced was whole blood, taken in connection with sensitization to the hapten diphenylcyclopropenone (DPC). Receptor source: a woman between 50 and 59 years old with alopecia areata. Some clones in this sample may be carry-over from other donors' samples.

Many counts were recorded for this clonotype. The rearrangement uses TRBV11-2 and TRBJ1-1; D ambiguous. The CDR3 is made up of 14 amino acids. In germline, CDR1 is SGHAT, CDR2 FQNNGV. The V and J ends lost 5 bases and 0 bases respectively, with 10 bases between them. CDR3: CASSLQTMNTEAFF. CDR3 in DNA: TGTGCCAGCAGCCTCCAGACCATGAACACTGAAGCTTTCTTT.

This clonotype was observed many times. The chain employs TRBV7-9 and TRBJ2-3, with a possible D match to TRBD2 (5 bases). V dropped 5 bases and J dropped 2 bases, with 11 bases sitting between them. CDR3 length equals 14 residues. Germline V CDR1 and CDR2: SEHNR, FQNEAQ (reference sequence). CDR3: CASSQRAHTDTQYF. CDR3 DNA: TGTGCCAGCAGCCAGAGGGCCCACACAGATACGCAGTATTTT.

This clonotype was seen at least ten times. This chain uses TRBV19 with TRBJ2-7; no reliable D call. CDR1 is LNHDA and CDR2 is SQIVND in the germline V gene (reference sequence). The CDR3 is 14 residues long. V was pared by 6 bases and J by 5 bases, with 17 bases between. The CDR3 reads CASSPPGRNHEQYF. The CDR3 DNA sequence: TGTGCCAGTAGCCCTCCGGGCCGGAACCACGAGCAGTACTTC.

The V gene is TRBV6-2 or TRBV6-3, the J gene TRBJ2-3; no firm D call. The CDR3 contains 15 residues. V lost 3 bases and J lost 7, with 17 bases in between. Germline V lookup: CDR1 MNHEY, CDR2 SVGEGT. DNA of the CDR3: TGTGCCAGCAGTTATATGGGATTTGATAGGAATACGCAGTATTTT. Translated: CASSYMGFDRNTQYF.

This clonotype showed up many times. The chain has TRBV5-6 and TRBJ1-2, with D unclear. Germline V gene sequence: CDR1 SGHDT, CDR2 YYEEEE. The CDR3 has 17 amino acids. The V gene lost 3 bases and the J gene lost 4 bases, with 22 bases spanning the gap. The DNA for the CDR3 is TGTGCCAGCAGCTCCCTTTTGGAGGCCGGCAGTGGCTATGGCTACACCTTC. It encodes CASSSLLEAGSGYGYTF.

In this sample, this clonotype turned up many times. This chain links TRBV29-1 with TRBJ2-1; 9 positions match TRBD2. This CDR3 has 14 residues. CDR1 is SQVTM and CDR2 is ANQGSEA in the germline V gene. The J segment lost 3 bases and the V segment lost 4 bases, leaving 4 bases of the junction unmatched. The CDR3 spells CSVVLLAGYNEQFF. The CDR3 DNA is TGCAGCGTTGTCCTACTAGCGGGCTACAATGAGCAGTTCTTC.

This clonotype was seen a few times. The V call is TRBV11-2, the J call TRBJ2-3; D may be TRBD1 (5 bases). The CDR3 is 16 residues long. CDR1 and CDR2 (germline): SGHAT, FQNNGV. Trimming pared 5 bases from V and 3 bases from J, leaving 18 bases between. CDR3 bases: TGTGCCAGCAGCCCCAAGGACGGCAGGGCGACAGATACGCAGTATTTT. Its translation is CASSPKDGRATDTQYF. The full variable domain, completed using reference TRBV11-2 and TRBJ2-3, is EAGVAQSPRYKIIEKRQSVAFWCNPISGHATLYWYQQILGQGPKLLIQFQNNGVVDDSQLPKDRFSAERLKGVDSTLKIQPAKLEDSAVYLCASSPKDGRATDTQYFGPGTRLTVL.

In this sample, this clonotype turned up a few times. The chain links TRBV12-3 or TRBV12-4 to TRBJ2-7; tentatively, D is TRBD1 (5 bases). The CDR3 has 14 residues. Trimming cost V 6 bases and J 5 bases, with 17 bases left between them. Here the CDR3 DNA reads TGTGCCAGCAGGGGGAACGGGCAGGGCCACGAGCAGTACTTC. It is translated as CASRGNGQGHEQYF.

The sample holds many counts of this clonotype. This chain joins TRBV20-1 and TRBJ1-2, with a possible D match to TRBD1 (5 bases). This CDR3 region has 13 residues. Germline CDR1 DFQATT, CDR2 SNEGSKA (reference sequence). V was clipped by 7 bases and J by 0 bases, with 12 bases between them. CDR3 residues: CSGEGRTNYGYTF. The CDR3 nucleotides are TGCAGTGGCGAGGGACGGACTAACTATGGCTACACCTTC.

This clonotype was detected many times. The chain combines TRBV6-6 with TRBJ2-3; TRBD1 might be the D (5 bases). V lost 10 bases to trimming and J lost 0 bases, with 14 bases between them. CDR3 length equals 14 residues. Germline CDR1 and CDR2: MNHNY and SVGAGI (reference sequence). CDR3 bases: TGTGCCACTCTGGGGCGTTCTAGCACAGATACGCAGTATTTT. Protein product: CATLGRSSTDTQYF.

Points on this clonotype: It may be a read error: a sequence one base away is much more abundant. This chain links TRBV6-1 with TRBJ2-3; 9 nucleotides agree with TRBD2. This CDR3 is built from 13 residues. CDR1 and CDR2 from the germline V gene are MNHNS and SASEGT. CDR3 sequence reads: CANSERGANTQYF. For the CDR3, the DNA is TGTGCCAACAGTGAGCGGGGGGCAAATACGCAGTATTTT.

The CDR3 loop reads CASSIAPDGSTDTQYF. The CDR3 DNA reads TGTGCCAGCAGTATAGCCCCGGACGGGAGCACAGATACGCAGTATTTT. The genes are TRBV6-5 and TRBJ2-3, with D hard to call. Deletions cut 5 bases from V and 0 bases from J, with 15 bases between. CDR1 and CDR2 from the germline V gene are MNHEY and SVGAGI. CDR3 length equals 16 residues.

This clonotype was detected many times. The chain links TRBV7-2 to TRBJ1-5, with no clear D. V gave up 3 bases and J gave up 1 base, with 7 bases separating them. This CDR3 contains 14 residues. From germline, CDR1 is SGHTA and CDR2 FQGNSA. In DNA form, the CDR3 reads TGTGCCAGCAGCTTTGGCCCAAGCAATCAGCCCCAGCATTTT. Amino acids: CASSFGPSNQPQHF.

The sample holds many counts of this clonotype. The V call is TRBV6-2 or TRBV6-3, the J call TRBJ2-1, with D uncertain. Germline CDR1 and CDR2: MNHEY and SVGEGT. V dropped 0 bases and J dropped 7 bases, with 7 bases sitting between them. The CDR3 has 13 amino acids. The CDR3 bases are TGTGCCAGCAGTTACTCCGCCGTGAATGAGCAGTTCTTC. Its translation: CASSYSAVNEQFF.

In its sample, this clonotype was seen many times. The chain joins TRBV7-9 to TRBJ2-7, with TRBD2 matching over 7 bases. Germline V CDR1 and CDR2: SEHNR, FQNEAQ (reference sequence). The CDR3 spans 12 residues. Trimming took 4 bases from V and 7 from J; bases not matched to a gene: 4. The CDR3 DNA is TGTGCCAGCAGCTCGCAGGGAGGGGAGCAGTACTTC. Protein: CASSSQGGEQYF.

This clonotype was seen repeatedly, ten times or more. The chain couples TRBV20-1 to TRBJ1-2; no clear D. The CDR3 has 14 residues. V gave up 0 bases and J gave up 1 base, with 9 bases separating them. Germline lookup yields CDR1 DFQATT and CDR2 SNEGSKA (reference sequence). The CDR3 spells CSARDTGDNYGYTF. CDR3 in DNA: TGCAGTGCTAGAGATACCGGGGATAACTATGGCTACACCTTC.

This clonotype has ten or more counts. The chain has TRBV10-3 and TRBJ2-1, with D possibly being TRBD2 (7 bases). V lost 0 bases and J lost 14, with 20 bases in between. This CDR3 has 15 amino acids. Per germline, CDR1 ENHRY and CDR2 SYGVKD. The CDR3 coding sequence is TGTGCCATCAGTGAGTCGGGGGCTAGCGGCCTTTCGGAGTTCTTC. Its translation is CAISESGASGLSEFF.

This clonotype was detected only a few times. The chain combines TRBV20-1 with TRBJ1-6, with TRBD1 identical over 8 bases. The V gene's germline CDR1 is DFQATT and CDR2 SNEGSKA (reference sequence). The CDR3 has 14 residues. Trimming cost V 3 bases and J 10 bases; bases outside gene matches: 8. This chain's CDR3 is CSASSDRAQSPLHF. For the CDR3, the DNA is TGCAGTGCTAGTTCGGACAGGGCGCAGTCACCCCTCCACTTT.

This clonotype has a count of ten or more. J is TRBJ2-1 and V is TRBV2; possible D gene TRBD1, 5 bases. The CDR3 extends over 15 amino acids. Germline V gene sequence: CDR1 SNHLY, CDR2 FYNNEI. The V gene lost 6 bases and the J gene lost 0 bases, with 12 bases spanning the gap. In DNA form, the CDR3 reads TGTGCCAGCAGAATGGACACGAGCTCCTACAATGAGCAGTTCTTC. Protein product: CASRMDTSSYNEQFF. The full variable domain, its missing parts supplied by reference TRBV2 and TRBJ2-1, is EPEVTQTPSHQVTQMGQEVILRCVPISNHLYFYWYRQILGQKVEFLVSFYNNEISEKSEIFDDQFSVERPDGSNFTLKIRSTKLEDSAMYFCASRMDTSSYNEQFFGPGTRLTVL.

This clonotype occurred many times. V is TRBV12-3 or TRBV12-4 and J is TRBJ1-1, with 9 bases fitting TRBD1. After removal of 10 bases from V and 4 bases from J, the junction contained 25 bases not matched to a gene. This CDR3 spans 19 amino acids. Here the CDR3 DNA reads TGTGCCACCACCCCCGAATATAACGGACAGGGGATTTTGGTCACTGAAGCTTTCTTT. Encoded protein: CATTPEYNGQGILVTEAFF.

This clonotype was recorded at least ten times. This sequence joins TRBV4-1 and TRBJ1-1; TRBD1 agrees at 7 bases. Germline CDR1 MGHRA, CDR2 YSYEKL. The CDR3 runs to 14 residues. Germline trimming cut 1 base from V and 8 bases from J; bases unmatched to any gene: 7. The CDR3 loop reads CASSQALAGGEAFF. The CDR3 DNA sequence: TGCGCCAGCAGCCAAGCGCTGGCAGGGGGGGAAGCTTTCTTT.

This clonotype has a handful of counts. The chain links TRBV10-2 to TRBJ1-2, with 9 bases fitting TRBD1. The CDR3 runs to 14 residues. V lost 7 bases to trimming and J lost 5 bases; unmatched junction nucleotides: 8. The germline V gene encodes CDR1 WSHSY and CDR2 SAAADI. The DNA for the CDR3 is TGCGCCAGCAACCACCCCGGACAGGGGTATGGCTACACCTTC. Its protein is CASNHPGQGYGYTF.

The chain employs TRBV20-1 and TRBJ1-4; perhaps TRBD1 as D (5 bases). The V end lost 6 bases, the J end lost 7 bases, and 27 bases lay between the germline ends. The germline V gene has CDR1 DFQATT and CDR2 SNEGSKA (reference sequence). This CDR3 comprises 17 residues. CDR3 protein: CSASRQLRLGVTEKLFF. The CDR3 coding sequence is TGCAGTGCCAGCAGGCAGTTACGCCTAGGGGTTACTGAAAAACTGTTTTTT.

This clonotype showed up many times. The rearrangement uses TRBV29-1 and TRBJ2-7; D tentatively reads TRBD1 or TRBD2 (5 bases each). Germline lookup yields CDR1 SQVTM and CDR2 ANQGSEA. This CDR3 is 14 amino acids long. Trimming cost V 1 base and J 3 bases, with 13 bases left between them. CDR3 bases: TGCAGCGTTGAAGTCGGGGCCCCGATCTACGAGCAGTACTTC. This codes for CSVEVGAPIYEQYF.

This clonotype was seen ten or more times. The chain couples TRBV24-1 to TRBJ2-3; no definite D call. This CDR3 region has 15 residues. Trimming removed 5 bases at V and 1 base at J, with 12 bases between. Germline V lookup: CDR1 KGHDR, CDR2 SFDVKD. CDR3 residues: CATSAEAYRTDTQYF. CDR3 nucleotides: TGTGCCACCAGTGCAGAGGCGTATCGCACAGATACGCAGTATTTT.

The table lists this clonotype with many counts. The rearrangement uses TRBV29-1 and TRBJ2-2; D not certain. CDR3 length equals 13 residues. The ends were cut back, 6 bases at V and 3 bases at J, with 11 bases in the middle. CDR1 and CDR2 from the germline V gene are SQVTM and ANQGSEA. The CDR3, as DNA: TGCAGCGTCACTGGGGATCACACCGGGGAGCTGTTTTTT. It translates to CSVTGDHTGELFF.

The V call is TRBV7-2, the J call TRBJ2-3; D is perhaps TRBD1 (6 bases). This CDR3 is built from 16 residues. Trimming took 5 bases from V and 3 from J, leaving 18 bases between them. Germline V gives CDR1 SGHTA, CDR2 FQGNSA. CDR3: CASSPRTGIGTDTQYF. CDR3 sequence (DNA): TGTGCCAGCAGCCCACGCACAGGGATAGGGACAGATACGCAGTATTTT. The full variable domain, with the rest looked up from reference TRBV7-2 and TRBJ2-3, is GAGVSQSPSNKVTEKGKDVELRCDPISGHTALYWYRQSLGQGLEFLIYFQGNSAPDKSGLPSDRFSAERTGGSVSTLTIQRTQQEDSAVYLCASSPRTGIGTDTQYFGPGTRLTVL.

This clonotype has at least ten counts. The rearrangement links TRBV18 to TRBJ2-5; weak D call: TRBD1 (7 bases). The CDR3 contains 16 residues. Germline V CDR1 and CDR2: KGHSH, LQKENI. V lost 6 bases and J lost 3, with 20 bases in between. CDR3 region: CASSQLPGQREETQYF. The DNA of the CDR3 is TGTGCCAGCTCCCAACTCCCGGGACAGCGGGAAGAGACCCAGTACTTC.

In this sample, this clonotype turned up many times. The chain carries TRBV15 and TRBJ2-3, with 10 positions matching TRBD1. Trimming took 2 bases from V and 2 from J; bases not matched to a gene: 4. Per the germline V gene, CDR1 is LNHNV and CDR2 is YYDKDF (reference sequence). This CDR3 is 16 amino acids long. This CDR3 is CATSRSGTGATDTQYF. The CDR3 bases are TGTGCCACCAGCAGATCCGGGACAGGGGCCACAGATACGCAGTATTTT. The complete variable domain, with remaining parts taken from reference TRBV15 and TRBJ2-3, reads DAMVIQNPRYQVTQFGKPVTLSCSQTLNHNVMYWYQQKSSQAPKLLFHYYDKDFNNEADTPDNFQSRRPNTSFCFLDIRSPGLGDTAMYLCATSRSGTGATDTQYFGPGTRLTVL.

This clonotype appeared many times. CDR3 nucleotides: TGTGCCAGCTCACCATCTGCGGGGAGCGGTGAAGCTTTCTTT. As protein: CASSPSAGSGEAFF. The chain links TRBV18 to TRBJ1-1; the D is unclear. The length of the CDR3 is 14 residues. Germline V gene data show CDR1 as KGHSH and CDR2 as LQKENI. Trimming took 2 bases from V and 7 from J, leaving 14 bases between them.